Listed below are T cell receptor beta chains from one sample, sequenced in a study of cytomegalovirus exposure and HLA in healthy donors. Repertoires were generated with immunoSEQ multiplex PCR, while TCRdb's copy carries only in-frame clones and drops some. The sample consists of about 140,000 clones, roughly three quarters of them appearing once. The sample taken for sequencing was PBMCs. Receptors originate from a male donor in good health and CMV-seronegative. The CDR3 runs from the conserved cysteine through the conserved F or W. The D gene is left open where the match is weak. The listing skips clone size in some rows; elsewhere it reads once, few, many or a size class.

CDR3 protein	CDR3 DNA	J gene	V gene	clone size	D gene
CASSKRQGTISGANVLTF	TGCGCCAGCAGCAAGCGACAGGGAACCATCTCTGGGGCCAACGTCCTGACTTTC	TRBJ2-6	TRBV5-1	.	TRBD1
CASKNRDSFNEKLFF	TGTGCCAGCAAGAACCGGGACAGCTTTAATGAAAAACTGTTTTTT	TRBJ1-4	TRBV2	.	TRBD1
CASSLLGSTDTQYF	TGCGCCAGCAGCTTGCTTGGCAGCACAGATACGCAGTATTTT	TRBJ2-3	TRBV5-1	.	.
CASSAGTASYEQYF	TGTGCCAGCAGCGCCGGAACAGCCTCCTACGAGCAGTACTTC	TRBJ2-7	TRBV7-9	few	.
CASSLGGDGQPQHF	TGCGCCAGCAGCTTGGGGGGGGACGGCCAGCCCCAGCATTTT	TRBJ1-5	TRBV5-1	.	.
CASSESTGGLYNEQFF	TGCGCCAGCAGTGAGTCGACAGGGGGCCTCTACAATGAGCAGTTCTTC	TRBJ2-1	TRBV10-2	.	TRBD1
CASSDNSQETQYF	TGTGCCAGCAGTGACAACAGCCAAGAGACCCAGTACTTC	TRBJ2-5	TRBV2	.	.
CASSLPSWRGYNEQFF	TGTGCCAGCAGTTTACCCTCCTGGCGGGGTTACAATGAGCAGTTCTTC	TRBJ2-1	TRBV5-6	.	.
CASSIVGGGAYEQYF	TGTGCCAGTAGTATAGTTGGAGGGGGGGCCTACGAGCAGTACTTC	TRBJ2-7	TRBV19	.	.
CASSPRQETQYF	TGTGCCAGCTCACCGCGGCAAGAGACCCAGTACTTC	TRBJ2-5	TRBV18	.	.